Sequencing of this TCR beta chain was carried out in a study of memory B cells and T cells in multiple sclerosis (dated 2018 in TCRdb). Turning to the overall study: The study compared TCR beta repertoires of autoproliferating peripheral T cells with brain lesion-infiltrating T cells in multiple sclerosis patients. TCR sequencing involved a couple of multiple sclerosis patients from whom brain lesions at autopsy or brain-infiltrating cells from biopsy were available. Overall results and qualifications from the work: Because clone-set sizes differed between compartments, counts of shared clonotypes were influenced and normalization was required.

V loses 5 bases at its end and J loses 6 bases; junction bases beyond the gene matches: 8. The CDR3 covers 15 residues, taking in both the cysteine and the phenylalanine. The only DNA kept is the CDR3, 45 bases in frame from the first base. From the germline V gene (reference sequence), CDR1 is LNHDA and CDR2 is SQIVND. After stimulus-free culture of CFSE-labeled PBMCs, the autoproliferating (CFSEdim) and non-proliferating (CFSEhi) T cell fractions were sequenced separately. A total of 40 million to 60 million CFSE-labeled PBMCs were cultured for six to seven days without stimulus, and replicate wells were then pooled. PBMCs were labeled with 0.4 to 0.55 uM CFSE and cultured without exogenous stimuli in serum-free AIM-V medium. PBMCs were isolated by Ficoll density gradient centrifugation and cryopreserved before use. Using a FACSAria III, live 7-AAD-negative cells were sorted, then washed with PBS and stored frozen at -80 degrees C as dry pellets.

TCRbeta CDR3 regions were amplified from extracted genomic DNA using the immunoSEQ Platform. Multiplex PCR, high-throughput sequencing and a vendor bioinformatics pipeline were brought together in the immunoSEQ assay. For the original study's pipeline: After discarding non-productive sequences and any CDR3s under 4 amino acids in length, clonotype frequencies were recalculated for each sample. In immunoSEQ Analyzer 2.0, a clonotype counted as shared when the CDR3 amino acid, V gene and J gene sequences were identical. To normalize repertoire overlap, the number of shared clonotypes was divided by the product of the two clone-set sizes and multiplied by 1000 to give arbitrary units. The source is immuneACCESS, and TCRdb retained only in-frame sequences with V and J called. Part of the clones is not carried over; for the studies checked, unresolved V genes explain less than half of this, and the remainder is unexplained. The D gene and trimming were derived from the DNA, and the V and J assignments and clone size from that table. The sample table lists 30,000 or so clones, roughly 86% of them with a count of one. The ten largest clones capture roughly 3% of the sample.

With regard to this clone: The clone's antigen remains unknown. Base qualities are not at hand, and no much larger clone is one base apart.

Sequencing input: PBMCs from blood kept in culture. The sequence came from a human donor with multiple sclerosis. This sequence uses TRBV19 and TRBJ2-1, with 9 junctional bases fitting TRBD2. The sequenced DNA is TGTGCCAGTAGTCTAACTAGCGGGCGCTTCAATGAGCAGTTCTTC. This sequence encodes CASSLTSGRFNEQFF. When the CDR3 is completed using the reference TRBV19 and TRBJ2-1 genes on either side, the full variable domain is DGGITQSPKYLFRKEGQNVTLSCEQNLNHDAMYWYRQDPGQGLRLIYYSQIVNDFQKGDIAEGYSVSREKKESFPLTVTSAQKNPTAFYLCASSLTSGRFNEQFFGPGTRLTVL.